These 20 T cell receptor beta chains share one sample of origin, sequenced in a study of shared clonotypes between healthy human individuals. The assay was immunoSEQ multiplex PCR, and TCRdb's table has in-frame clones only and misses some. The sample contains some 2 million clones, less than 95% of which appear only once. CD45RO-negative, CCR7-positively selected cells formed the naive CD8 fraction, excluding terminally differentiated effector memory CD45RA+ cells. The sequenced sample consisted of naive CD8+ T cells sorted from blood. Source of these receptors: a man aged 18 to 35 in good health.

The chain recombines TRBV30 with TRBJ2-5, with D possibly TRBD1 on 5 matching bases. The germline CDR1 and CDR2 sequences are GTSNPN and SVGIG (reference sequence). The CDR3 consists of 13 residues. Trimming left V 5 bases short and J 3 bases short, with 13 bases between. The chain's CDR3 is CAWAPTTEETQYF. CDR3 nucleotide sequence: TGTGCCTGGGCTCCAACGACAGAAGAGACCCAGTACTTC.

The rearrangement links TRBV7-9 to TRBJ1-2, with a weak D call TRBD1 (5 bases). Germline V lookup: CDR1 SEHNR, CDR2 FQNEAQ (reference sequence). V lost 4 bases, J lost 3 bases, and 18 bases lay in between. The CDR3 extends over 16 amino acids. CDR3 loop: CASSSAWGREDYGYTF. Here the CDR3 DNA reads TGTGCCAGCAGCTCCGCTTGGGGCAGGGAGGACTATGGCTACACCTTC.

The V gene is TRBV5-8, the J gene TRBJ1-4; the match to TRBD1 covers 7 bases. Germline trimming cut 4 bases from V and 8 bases from J; bases unmatched to any gene: 8. Looked up from germline, CDR1 is SGHTS and CDR2 is YDEGEE. The CDR3 has 14 amino acids. In DNA, the CDR3 is TGTGCCAGCAGCCCCAGGACAGGAATGGAAAAACTGTTTTTT. Its translation: CASSPRTGMEKLFF.

The chain combines TRBV15 with TRBJ2-5, with TRBD1 matching over 7 bases. The ends lost 5 bases at V and 5 bases at J; junction bases unmatched: 11. This CDR3 spans 15 amino acids. Germline values: CDR1 LNHNV, CDR2 YYDKDF (reference sequence). The CDR3 sequence: CATSQGTVGVETQYF. CDR3 nucleotide sequence: TGTGCCACCAGCCAGGGGACAGTAGGGGTGGAGACCCAGTACTTC.

This clone was found once. The V call is TRBV7-9, the J call TRBJ2-3; D is unresolved. Germline CDR1 reads SEHNR; CDR2 reads FQNEAQ (reference sequence). This CDR3 is 15 amino acids long. Trimming cost V 4 bases and J 5 bases, with 16 bases left between them. This CDR3 reads CASSSDPLVGDTQYF. DNA of the CDR3: TGTGCCAGCAGCTCGGACCCCCTGGTGGGAGATACGCAGTATTTT.

The chain recombines TRBV4-3 with TRBJ2-7, with D unresolved. The CDR3 contains 15 residues. The V gene's germline CDR1 is LGHNA and CDR2 YSLEER. V lost 0 bases and J lost 3, with 12 bases in between. The CDR3 protein is CASSQDFGNYYEQYF. The DNA for the CDR3 is TGCGCCAGCAGCCAAGATTTCGGCAACTACTACGAGCAGTACTTC.

This rearrangement joins TRBV4-3 to TRBJ2-7; no reliable D call. The germline CDR1 and CDR2 sequences are LGHNA and YSLEER. There are 16 residues in the CDR3. Trimming left V 0 bases short and J 3 bases short, with 15 bases between. In DNA form, the CDR3 reads TGCGCCAGCAGCCAAGAATTCTACTCTAAGGGCTACGAGCAGTACTTC. This gives the protein CASSQEFYSKGYEQYF.

J is TRBJ1-1 and V is TRBV11-2; D ambiguous. The CDR3 is made up of 12 amino acids. The V gene's germline CDR1 is SGHAT and CDR2 FQNNGV. The ends were cut back, 1 base at V and 7 bases at J, with 7 bases in the middle. The CDR3 sequence is CASSLVFGEAFF. DNA of the CDR3: TGTGCCAGCAGCTTAGTATTTGGTGAAGCTTTCTTT.

The J gene is TRBJ2-3, the V gene TRBV7-3; weak D call: TRBD2 (7 bases). CDR3 length: 15 amino acids. Trimming pared 2 bases from V and 4 bases from J, leaving 13 bases between. Looked up from germline, CDR1 is SGHTA and CDR2 is FQGTGA. CDR3 region: CASSLLGGPADTQYF. The CDR3 region has the DNA TGTGCCAGCAGCTTACTGGGGGGGCCGGCAGATACGCAGTATTTT.

The sample holds a few counts of this clone. The chain carries TRBV11-3 and TRBJ1-1, with D tentatively TRBD1 (6 bases). The CDR3 totals 12 residues. Germline values: CDR1 SGHNT, CDR2 YENEEA. The V and J ends lost 5 bases and 11 bases respectively, with 15 bases between them. DNA of the CDR3: TGTGCCAGCAGCACGGACAGCGGGGAGGCTTTCTTT. Translating gives CASSTDSGEAFF.

The chain joins TRBV5-6 to TRBJ2-1; tentative D call: TRBD1 (6 bases). In germline, CDR1 is SGHDT, CDR2 YYEEEE. CDR3 length: 17 residues. Trimming shortened V by 3 bases and J by 4 bases, and 20 bases separated the two germline ends. The CDR3 spells CASSWVGIAGVYNEQFF. The CDR3 DNA is TGTGCCAGCAGCTGGGTGGGGATAGCAGGGGTTTACAATGAGCAGTTCTTC.

The chain recombines TRBV18 with TRBJ2-7; D is uncertain. The CDR3 totals 17 residues. V dropped 0 bases and J dropped 2 bases, with 17 bases sitting between them. Germline assignment: CDR1 KGHSH and CDR2 LQKENI. CDR3 sequence reads: CASSPPDQDATTYEQYF. CDR3 DNA sequence: TGTGCCAGCTCACCACCCGACCAGGACGCCACAACCTACGAGCAGTACTTC. Full variable domain (remainder filled in from reference TRBV18 and TRBJ2-7): NAGVMQNPRHLVRRRGQEARLRCSPMKGHSHVYWYRQLPEEGLKFMVYLQKENIIDESGMPKERFSAEFPKEGPSILRIQQVVRGDSAAYFCASSPPDQDATTYEQYFGPGTRLTVT.

The chain carries TRBV29-1 and TRBJ1-5; 8 bases agree with TRBD1. V shed 7 bases and J 6 bases; nucleotides not matched to a gene: 8. Germline-derived CDR1 and CDR2 are SQVTM and ANQGSEA. The CDR3 is made up of 13 amino acids. CDR3: CSAQDRVFQPQHF. The CDR3 nucleotides read TGCAGCGCTCAGGACAGGGTATTTCAGCCCCAGCATTTT.

The rearrangement links TRBV6-1 to TRBJ2-3; D remains ambiguous. Germline V gene data show CDR1 as MNHNS and CDR2 as SASEGT. The CDR3 spans 13 residues. Trimming removed 4 bases at V and 4 bases at J, with 9 bases between. The CDR3 DNA reads as TGTGCCAGCAGTGGCCAACTGGCAGATACGCAGTATTTT. Translation gives CASSGQLADTQYF.

A single count supports this clone. The rearrangement links TRBV4-1 to TRBJ2-1; 12 bases are shared with TRBD2. Germline V gives CDR1 MGHRA, CDR2 YSYEKL. The CDR3 has 16 amino acids. V lost 5 bases to trimming and J lost 8 bases; unmatched junction nucleotides: 10. The CDR3: CASSDLLAGGRDEQFF. The CDR3 DNA reads TGCGCCAGCAGCGATTTACTAGCGGGGGGAAGGGATGAGCAGTTCTTC.

The V gene is TRBV25-1, the J gene TRBJ1-1, with no clear D. CDR1 is MGHDK and CDR2 is SYGVNS in the germline V gene. The length of the CDR3 is 14 residues. Deletions cut 3 bases from V and 5 bases from J, with 13 bases between. CDR3 sequence reads: CASSDPGAGTEAFF. The CDR3 region has the DNA TGTGCCAGCAGTGACCCCGGCGCGGGGACTGAAGCTTTCTTT. Using reference TRBV25-1 and TRBJ1-1 for the parts outside the CDR3, the full variable domain is EADIYQTPRYLVIGTGKKITLECSQTMGHDKMYWYQQDPGMELHLIHYSYGVNSTEKGDLSSESTVSRIRTEHFPLTLESARPSHTSQYLCASSDPGAGTEAFFGQGTRLTVV.

A note on this clone: This sample includes further DNA sequences coding for the same CDR3. The rearrangement uses TRBV7-9 and TRBJ2-2; the match to TRBD1 covers 11 bases. Unmatched junction bases numbered 4, after V lost 6 bases and J lost 4 bases. Germline V gives CDR1 SEHNR, CDR2 FQNEAQ (reference sequence). The CDR3 runs 15 residues. This CDR3 reads CASSPGTGGTGELFF. The CDR3 coding sequence is TGTGCCAGCAGTCCCGGGACAGGGGGCACCGGGGAGCTGTTTTTT.

Remarks on this clone: Other DNA sequences within the sample encode an identical CDR3. CDR3 sequence reads: CASSSLAGGPYNEQFF. DNA for the CDR3: TGTGCCAGCAGTTCACTAGCGGGAGGGCCCTACAATGAGCAGTTCTTC. The rearrangement joins TRBV6-5 to TRBJ2-1, with 13 bases aligning to TRBD2. V lost 4 bases to trimming and J lost 2 bases; unmatched junction nucleotides: 2. The CDR3 consists of 16 residues. Germline V gene data show CDR1 as MNHEY and CDR2 as SVGAGI.

The chain couples TRBV30 to TRBJ2-5; 11 bases are a match to TRBD2. V shed 4 bases, J shed 5 bases, and the junction held 0 bases outside the gene matches. The CDR3 totals 12 residues. In germline, CDR1 is GTSNPN, CDR2 SVGIG (reference sequence). The CDR3 DNA is TGTGCCTGGACTAGCGGGGGGGAGACCCAGTACTTC. It specifies CAWTSGGETQYF.

V gene TRBV6-5 combines with J gene TRBJ2-1, with 7 positions matching TRBD2. The trim removed 2 bases at V and 6 bases at J, leaving 10 bases unmatched. Per the germline V gene, CDR1 is MNHEY and CDR2 is SVGAGI. This CDR3 region has 16 residues. CDR3 DNA sequence: TGTGCCAGCAGTTACCTAGCGGAGGACCCAGGCAATGAGCAGTTCTTC. Protein sequence: CASSYLAEDPGNEQFF.